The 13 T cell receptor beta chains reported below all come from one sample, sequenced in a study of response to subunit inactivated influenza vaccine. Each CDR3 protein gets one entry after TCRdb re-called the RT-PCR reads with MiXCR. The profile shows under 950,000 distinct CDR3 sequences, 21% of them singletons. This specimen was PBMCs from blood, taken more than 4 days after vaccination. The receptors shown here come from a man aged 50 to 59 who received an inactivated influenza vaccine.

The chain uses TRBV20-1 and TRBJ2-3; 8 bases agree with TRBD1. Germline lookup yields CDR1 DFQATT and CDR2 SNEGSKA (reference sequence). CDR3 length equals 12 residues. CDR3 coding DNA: TGCTTACCGGGACAGGGCACAGATACGCAGTATTTT. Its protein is CLPGQGTDTQYF.

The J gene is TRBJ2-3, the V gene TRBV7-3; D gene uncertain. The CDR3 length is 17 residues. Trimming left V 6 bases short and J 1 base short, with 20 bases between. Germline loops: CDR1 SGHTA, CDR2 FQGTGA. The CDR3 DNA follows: TGTGCCAGCAGTCGCAAGCGTAGCACCAACGGCACAGATACGCAGTATTTT. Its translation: CASSRKRSTNGTDTQYF. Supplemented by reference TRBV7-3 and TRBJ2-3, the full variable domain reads GAGVSQTPSNKVTEKGKYVELRCDPISGHTALYWYRQSLGQGPEFLIYFQGTGAADDSGLPNDRFFAVRPEGSVSTLKIQRTERGDSAVYLCASSRKRSTNGTDTQYFGPGTRLTVL.

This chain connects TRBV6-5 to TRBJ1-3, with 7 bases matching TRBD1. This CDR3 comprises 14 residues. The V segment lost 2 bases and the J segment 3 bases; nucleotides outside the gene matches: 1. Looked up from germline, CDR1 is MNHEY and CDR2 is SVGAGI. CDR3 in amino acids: CASSYTGVGNTIYF. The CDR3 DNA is TGTGCCAGCAGTTACACAGGGGTTGGAAACACCATATATTTT.

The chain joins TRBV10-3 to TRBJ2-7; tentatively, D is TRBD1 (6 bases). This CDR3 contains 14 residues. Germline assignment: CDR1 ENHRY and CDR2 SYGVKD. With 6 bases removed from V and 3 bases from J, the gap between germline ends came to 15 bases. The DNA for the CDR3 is TGTGCCATCAGCTTGAAAACACAGGGCTACGAGCAGTACTTC. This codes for CAISLKTQGYEQYF.

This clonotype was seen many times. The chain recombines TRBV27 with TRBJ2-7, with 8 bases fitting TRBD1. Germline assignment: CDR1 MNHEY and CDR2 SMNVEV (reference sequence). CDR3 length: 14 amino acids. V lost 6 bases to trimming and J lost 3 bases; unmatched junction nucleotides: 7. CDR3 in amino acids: CASRSGGLLYEQYF. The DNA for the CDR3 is TGTGCCAGCAGGTCAGGGGGCCTGCTCTACGAGCAGTACTTC.

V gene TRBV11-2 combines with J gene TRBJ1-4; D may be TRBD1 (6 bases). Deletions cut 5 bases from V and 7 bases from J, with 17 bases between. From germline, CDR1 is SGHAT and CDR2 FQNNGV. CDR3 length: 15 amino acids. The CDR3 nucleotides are TGTGCCAGCAGCCTGAGGGGGGAGCATGCTGAAAAACTGTTTTTT. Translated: CASSLRGEHAEKLFF.

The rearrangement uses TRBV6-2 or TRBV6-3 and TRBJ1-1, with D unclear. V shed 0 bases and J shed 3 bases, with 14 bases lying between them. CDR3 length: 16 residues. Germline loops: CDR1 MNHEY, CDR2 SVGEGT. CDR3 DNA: TGTGCCAGCAGTTACTCGAGTGGAGGACTGGACACTGAAGCTTTCTTT. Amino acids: CASSYSSGGLDTEAFF.

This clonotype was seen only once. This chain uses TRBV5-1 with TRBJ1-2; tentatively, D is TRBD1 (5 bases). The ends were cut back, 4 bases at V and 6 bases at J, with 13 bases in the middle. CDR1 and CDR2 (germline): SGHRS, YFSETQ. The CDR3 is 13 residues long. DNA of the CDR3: TGCGCCAGCAGCCCGGCAGGGCTGAATGGCTACACCTTC. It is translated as CASSPAGLNGYTF.

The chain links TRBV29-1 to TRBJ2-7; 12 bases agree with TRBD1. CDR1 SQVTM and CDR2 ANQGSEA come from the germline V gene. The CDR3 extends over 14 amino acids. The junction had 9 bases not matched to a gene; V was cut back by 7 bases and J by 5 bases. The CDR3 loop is CSAEGGTGGNEQYF. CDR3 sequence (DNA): TGCAGCGCCGAGGGAGGGACAGGGGGCAACGAGCAGTACTTC.

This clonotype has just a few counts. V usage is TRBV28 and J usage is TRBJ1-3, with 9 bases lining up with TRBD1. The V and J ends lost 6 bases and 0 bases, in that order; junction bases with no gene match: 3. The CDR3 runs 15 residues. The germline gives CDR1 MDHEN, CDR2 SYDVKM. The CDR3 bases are TGTGCCAGCAGCCCGGGACAGGGCTCTGGAAACACCATATATTTT. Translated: CASSPGQGSGNTIYF.

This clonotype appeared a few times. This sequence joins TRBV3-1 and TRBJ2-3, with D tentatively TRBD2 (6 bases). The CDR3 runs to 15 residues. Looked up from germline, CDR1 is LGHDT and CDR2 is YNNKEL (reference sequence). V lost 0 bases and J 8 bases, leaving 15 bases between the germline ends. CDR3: CASSQEPTSWGTQYF. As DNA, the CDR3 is TGTGCCAGCAGCCAAGAGCCTACTAGCTGGGGTACGCAGTATTTT.

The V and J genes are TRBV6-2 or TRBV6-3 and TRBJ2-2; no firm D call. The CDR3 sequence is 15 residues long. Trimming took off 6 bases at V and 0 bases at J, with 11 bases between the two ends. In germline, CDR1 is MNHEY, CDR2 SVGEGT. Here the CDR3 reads CASSPIGPNTGELFF. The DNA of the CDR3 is TGTGCCAGCAGCCCAATCGGACCGAACACCGGGGAGCTGTTTTTT.

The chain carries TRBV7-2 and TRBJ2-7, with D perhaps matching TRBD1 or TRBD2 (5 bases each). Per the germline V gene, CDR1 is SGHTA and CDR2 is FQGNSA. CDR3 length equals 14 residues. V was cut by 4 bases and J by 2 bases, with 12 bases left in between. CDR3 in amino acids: CASSWGILAYEQYF. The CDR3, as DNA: TGTGCCAGCAGCTGGGGGATCCTCGCCTACGAGCAGTACTTC.